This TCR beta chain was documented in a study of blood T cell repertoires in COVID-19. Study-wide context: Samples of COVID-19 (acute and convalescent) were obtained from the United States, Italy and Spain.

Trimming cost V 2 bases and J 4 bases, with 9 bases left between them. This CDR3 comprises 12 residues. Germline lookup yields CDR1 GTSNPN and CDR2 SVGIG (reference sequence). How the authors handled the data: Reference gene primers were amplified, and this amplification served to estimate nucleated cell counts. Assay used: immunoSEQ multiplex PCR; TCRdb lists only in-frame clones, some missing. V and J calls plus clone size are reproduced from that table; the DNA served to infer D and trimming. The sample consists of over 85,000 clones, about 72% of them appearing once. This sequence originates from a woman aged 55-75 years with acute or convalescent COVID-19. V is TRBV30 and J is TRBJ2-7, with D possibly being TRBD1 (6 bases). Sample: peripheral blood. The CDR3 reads CAWSPTGYEQYF. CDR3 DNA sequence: TGTGCCTGGAGTCCCACAGGGTACGAGCAGTACTTC. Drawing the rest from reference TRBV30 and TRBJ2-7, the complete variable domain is SQTIHQWPATLVQPVGSPLSLECTVEGTSNPNLYWYRQAAGRGLQLLFYSVGIGQISSEVPQNLSASRPQDRQFILSSKKLLLSDSGFYLCAWSPTGYEQYFGPGTRLTVT.